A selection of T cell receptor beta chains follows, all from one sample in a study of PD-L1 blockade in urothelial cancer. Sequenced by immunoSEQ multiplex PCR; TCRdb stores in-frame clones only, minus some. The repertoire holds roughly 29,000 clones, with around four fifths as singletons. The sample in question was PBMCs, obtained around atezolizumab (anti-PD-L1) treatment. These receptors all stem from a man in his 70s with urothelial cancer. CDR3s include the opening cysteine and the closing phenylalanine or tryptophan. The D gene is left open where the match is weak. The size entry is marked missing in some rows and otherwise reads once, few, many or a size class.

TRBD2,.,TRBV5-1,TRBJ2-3,CASSSSGRSTDTQYF,TGCGCCAGCAGCTCTAGCGGGAGGAGCACAGATACGCAGTATTTT
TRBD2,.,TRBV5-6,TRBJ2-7,CASSPTSGGGYEQYF,TGTGCCAGCAGCCCAACTAGCGGAGGGGGCTACGAGCAGTACTTC
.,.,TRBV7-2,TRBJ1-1,CASSFMGHRNTEAFF,TGTGCCAGCAGCTTTATGGGACATAGGAACACTGAAGCTTTCTTT
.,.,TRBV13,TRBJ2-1,CASSLGRRTSYNEQFF,TGTGCCAGCAGCTTAGGCCGACGAACTAGCTACAATGAGCAGTTCTTC
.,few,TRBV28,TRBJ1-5,CASSQNNQPQHF,TGTGCCAGCAGTCAGAACAATCAGCCCCAGCATTTT
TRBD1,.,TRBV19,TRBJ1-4,CASRTTSGGAREKLFF,TGTGCCAGTAGAACGACTTCAGGGGGCGCAAGGGAAAAACTGTTTTTT
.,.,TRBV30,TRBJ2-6,CAWSVIQGTYLSGANVLTF,TGTGCCTGGAGTGTAATCCAGGGGACGTACCTCTCTGGGGCCAACGTCCTGACTTTC
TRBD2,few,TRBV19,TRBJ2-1,CASRERGHSYNEQFF,TGTGCCAGTAGAGAGCGGGGTCACTCCTACAATGAGCAGTTCTTC
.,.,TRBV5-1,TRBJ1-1,CASSLVGAGMIPPEAFF,TGCGCCAGCAGCTTGGTAGGCGCAGGGATGATCCCTCCTGAAGCTTTCTTT
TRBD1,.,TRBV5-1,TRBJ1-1,CASSLDRGNTEAFF,TGCGCCAGCAGCCTCGACAGGGGGAACACTGAAGCTTTCTTT
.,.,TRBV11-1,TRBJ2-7,CASSLVDRASYEQYF,TGTGCCAGCAGCTTAGTGGACAGAGCTTCCTACGAGCAGTACTTC
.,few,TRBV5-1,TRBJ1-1,CASSLQMSNTEAFF,TGCGCCAGCAGCTTACAGATGAGCAACACTGAAGCTTTCTTT
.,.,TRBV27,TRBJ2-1,CASSPWTVSYNEQFF,TGTGCCAGCAGTCCCTGGACAGTCTCCTACAATGAGCAGTTCTTC
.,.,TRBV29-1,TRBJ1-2,CSVEPGNYGYTF,TGCAGCGTTGAACCAGGGAACTATGGCTACACCTTC
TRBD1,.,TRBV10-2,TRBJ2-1,CATRGRGYNEQFF,TGCGCCACCAGGGGGCGGGGCTACAATGAGCAGTTCTTC
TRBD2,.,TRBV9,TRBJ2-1,CASSKRGGLAGNDEQFF,TGTGCCAGCAGCAAGAGAGGCGGACTAGCGGGAAACGATGAGCAGTTCTTC
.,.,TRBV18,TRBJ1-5,CASSTQGQPQHF,TGTGCCAGCTCGACGCAGGGCCAGCCCCAGCATTTT
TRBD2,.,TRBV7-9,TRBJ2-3,CASSSGTSGVAQYF,TGTGCCAGCAGCTCGGGGACTAGCGGGGTTGCGCAGTATTTT
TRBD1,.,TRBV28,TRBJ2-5,CASSSPGTGQETQYF,TGTGCCAGCAGTTCCCCCGGGACAGGACAAGAGACCCAGTACTTC
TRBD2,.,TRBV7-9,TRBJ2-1,CASSPPGLGVDEQFF,TGTGCCAGCAGCCCACCGGGACTAGGGGTGGATGAGCAGTTCTTC
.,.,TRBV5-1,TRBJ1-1,CASSPDPSGNTEAFF,TGCGCCAGCAGCCCCGACCCGTCGGGGAACACTGAAGCTTTCTTT
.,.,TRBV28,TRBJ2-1,CASSWTRLSSYNEQFF,TGTGCCAGCAGTTGGACTCGCCTAAGCTCCTACAATGAGCAGTTCTTC
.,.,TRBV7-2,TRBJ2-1,CASSPGSGILGEQFF,TGTGCCAGCAGCCCCGGCTCAGGGATTTTGGGTGAGCAGTTCTTC
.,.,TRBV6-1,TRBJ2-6,CASSEGGDLALTF,TGTGCCAGCAGTGAGGGAGGTGATTTGGCCCTGACTTTC
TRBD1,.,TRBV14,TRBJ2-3,CASSRRTGGTDTQYF,TGTGCCAGCAGCCGGCGGACAGGGGGCACAGATACGCAGTATTTT
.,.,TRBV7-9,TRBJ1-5,CASSLASILQPQHF,TGTGCCAGCAGCTTAGCATCTATCCTACAGCCCCAGCATTTT
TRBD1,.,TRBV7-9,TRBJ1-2,CASSPRDSYYGYTF,TGTGCCAGCAGCCCTCGGGACAGCTACTATGGCTACACCTTC
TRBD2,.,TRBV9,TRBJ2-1,CASSVMVAGGHNEQFF,TGTGCCAGCAGCGTCATGGTAGCGGGAGGACACAATGAGCAGTTCTTC
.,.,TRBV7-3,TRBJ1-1,CASSQGHRNTEAFF,TGTGCCAGCAGCCAAGGACACCGGAACACTGAAGCTTTCTTT
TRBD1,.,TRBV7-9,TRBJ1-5,CASSPTGGNQPQHF,TGTGCCAGCAGCCCTACAGGGGGCAATCAGCCCCAGCATTTT
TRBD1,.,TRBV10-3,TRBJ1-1,CAISSGTVNTEAFF,TGTGCCATCAGTTCCGGGACAGTAAACACTGAAGCTTTCTTT
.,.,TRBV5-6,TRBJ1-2,CASSTSTRGYGYTF,TGTGCCAGCAGCACAAGCACCAGGGGCTATGGCTACACCTTC
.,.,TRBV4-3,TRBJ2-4,CASSQEGGGAKNIQYF,TGCGCCAGCAGCCAAGAAGGTGGCGGGGCCAAAAACATTCAGTACTTC
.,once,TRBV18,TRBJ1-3,CASSPIREDTIYF,TGTGCCAGCTCACCCATACGGGAGGACACCATATATTTT
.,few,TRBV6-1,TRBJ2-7,CASGGGPYEQYF,TGTGCCAGCGGAGGAGGGCCCTACGAGCAGTACTTC
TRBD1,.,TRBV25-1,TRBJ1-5,CASSGQGGGNQPQHF,TGTGCCAGCAGTGGACAGGGTGGAGGCAATCAGCCCCAGCATTTT
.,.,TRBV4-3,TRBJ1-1,CASSQSSGASTEAFF,TGCGCCAGCAGCCAATCCTCTGGGGCGTCCACTGAAGCTTTCTTT
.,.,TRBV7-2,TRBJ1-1,CASSPEDRANTEAFF,TGTGCCAGCAGCCCCGAGGACAGAGCGAACACTGAAGCTTTCTTT
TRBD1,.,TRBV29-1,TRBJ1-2,CSVEDPRGKSYGYTF,TGCAGCGTTGAAGATCCCAGGGGGAAGTCGTATGGCTACACCTTC